These 22 T cell receptor beta chains were sequenced from one sample in a study of cytomegalovirus exposure and HLA in healthy donors. Produced via immunoSEQ multiplex PCR; TCRdb's table is partial and in-frame only. The data hold over 55,000 clones, with about 93% observed a single time. What was sequenced was PBMCs. The receptors were gathered from a man younger than 35 in good health and CMV-seronegative.

This chain's CDR3 is CASSERGLGNTIYF. CDR3 nucleotide sequence: TGTGCCAGCAGTGAAAGAGGTTTGGGAAACACCATATATTTT. The V and J genes are TRBV6-1 and TRBJ1-3, with D unresolved. Germline V CDR1 and CDR2: MNHNS, SASEGT. The CDR3 runs to 14 residues. V shed 2 bases and J shed 4 bases, with 9 bases lying between them.

This clone was found once. CDR3 bases: TGTGCCATCAGTGAGTCGGGACAGCTTTCCACAGATACGCAGTATTTT. Its translation: CAISESGQLSTDTQYF. J is TRBJ2-3 and V is TRBV10-3, with 7 bases lining up with TRBD1. The CDR3 length is 16 residues. Germline values: CDR1 ENHRY, CDR2 SYGVKD. V lost 0 bases to trimming and J lost 2 bases; unmatched junction nucleotides: 5.

The V call is TRBV7-9, the J call TRBJ2-2, with D maybe TRBD1 (5 bases). This CDR3 has 13 residues. Germline V gives CDR1 SEHNR, CDR2 FQNEAQ (reference sequence). The V end was cut by 3 bases, the J end by 5 bases, with 7 bases between. The CDR3, as DNA: TGTGCCAGCAGCTTTGGGGCTACCGGGGAGCTGTTTTTT. Translating it yields CASSFGATGELFF.

The chain recombines TRBV23-1 with TRBJ2-1; 7 bases match TRBD2. TRBV23-1 is given ORF status, its function remaining uncertain. With V trimmed by 10 bases and J by 0 bases, 6 bases remained unmatched. The CDR3 length is 14 residues. The chain's CDR3 is CAKTSDYSYNEQFF. Here the CDR3 DNA reads TGCGCCAAAACTAGCGATTACTCCTACAATGAGCAGTTCTTC.

V and J are TRBV4-1 and TRBJ1-3; D might be TRBD1 (6 bases). V was shortened by 1 base and J by 3 bases, with 7 bases between the two germline ends. The CDR3 runs 14 residues. Germline values: CDR1 MGHRA, CDR2 YSYEKL. The CDR3 sequence is CASSQGQVGNTIYF. As DNA, the CDR3 is TGCGCCAGCAGCCAAGGACAGGTTGGAAACACCATATATTTT.

V gene TRBV2 combines with J gene TRBJ1-1; 7 bases agree with TRBD1. Germline CDR1 and CDR2: SNHLY and FYNNEI. This CDR3 has 14 residues. Trimming at V came to 5 bases and at J to 4 bases, leaving 7 bases not matched to a gene. CDR3 sequence reads: CASSTTGVGTEAFF. The DNA of the CDR3 is TGTGCCAGCAGTACTACAGGGGTGGGCACTGAAGCTTTCTTT.

The rearrangement uses TRBV7-9 and TRBJ1-4; 7 nucleotides agree with TRBD1. V lost 5 bases to trimming and J lost 8 bases; unmatched junction nucleotides: 11. Per the germline V gene, CDR1 is SEHNR and CDR2 is FQNEAQ (reference sequence). CDR3 size: 15 residues. Here the CDR3 DNA reads TGTGCCAGCAGCACAGGGGTTGCGGGGCTCGAAAAACTGTTTTTT. It is translated as CASSTGVAGLEKLFF.

Only one count was recorded for this clone. This CDR3 reads CASSLEGLASNEQYF. CDR3 DNA: TGTGCCAGCAGCTTGGAAGGACTAGCGAGCAACGAGCAGTACTTC. The J gene is TRBJ2-7, the V gene TRBV5-8; 9 nucleotides match TRBD2. This CDR3 has 15 residues. Germline V gives CDR1 SGHTS, CDR2 YDEGEE. V dropped 0 bases and J dropped 5; count of bases not matched to a gene: 6.

This clone came up once. The CDR3 DNA reads TGTGCCAGCAGCTTACGAGTGGGTGCTAGGGGGCAGGGTGAGCAGTTCTTC. It yields the protein CASSLRVGARGQGEQFF. The genes are TRBV7-3 and TRBJ2-1; 7 nucleotides line up with TRBD1. This CDR3 has 17 residues. Germline loops: CDR1 SGHTA, CDR2 FQGTGA. The V gene end was trimmed by 2 bases and the J gene end by 9 bases; junction bases not matched to a gene: 16.

The chain employs TRBV27 and TRBJ2-6; D gene uncertain. Trimming removed 3 bases from V and 0 bases from J, with 6 bases in between. The CDR3 is made up of 15 amino acids. In germline, CDR1 is MNHEY, CDR2 SMNVEV (reference sequence). The CDR3 here is CASSFAGSGANVLTF. The CDR3 DNA reads TGTGCCAGCAGTTTCGCAGGCTCTGGGGCCAACGTCCTGACTTTC.

The genes are TRBV6-5 and TRBJ2-7; D gene unclear. This CDR3 comprises 13 residues. The V gene lost 4 bases and the J gene lost 4 bases, with 11 bases spanning the gap. The germline CDR1 and CDR2 sequences are MNHEY and SVGAGI. CDR3 sequence reads: CASSSPNKYEQYF. DNA for the CDR3: TGTGCCAGCAGTTCCCCTAATAAGTACGAGCAGTACTTC.

The chain combines TRBV1 with TRBJ2-3; the D segment call TRBD1 is taken from the table without a DNA check. TRBV1 represents a pseudogene. The CDR3 is 17 amino acids. The CDR3 loop reads CTSSQVTGQGSTDTQYF. CDR3 DNA sequence: TGCACCAGCAGCCAAGTGACGGGACAGGGGAGCACAGATACGCAGTATTTT.

The rearrangement links TRBV2 to TRBJ2-7, with 7 bases lining up with TRBD2. Losses at the gene ends were 6 bases for V and 0 bases for J; bases not matched to a gene: 8. The germline V gene has CDR1 SNHLY and CDR2 FYNNEI. CDR3 length: 15 amino acids. The chain's CDR3 is CASRTPGGSSYEQYF. The CDR3 DNA reads as TGTGCCAGCAGGACCCCGGGCGGGAGCTCCTACGAGCAGTACTTC.

CDR3 region: CASTQSQVNTEAFF. CDR3 sequence (DNA): TGTGCCAGCACCCAGTCTCAAGTGAACACTGAAGCTTTCTTT. The chain recombines TRBV27 with TRBJ1-1, with no clear D. The germline CDR1 and CDR2 sequences are MNHEY and SMNVEV (reference sequence). Trimming cost V 7 bases and J 0 bases, with 12 bases left between them. CDR3 length: 14 amino acids.

This sequence joins TRBV30 and TRBJ2-1; D not certain. Germline V gene lookup returns CDR1 GTSNPN and CDR2 SVGIG (reference sequence). The V gene lost 0 bases and the J gene lost 8 bases, with 8 bases spanning the gap. The CDR3 is made up of 12 amino acids. The CDR3 loop reads CAWSVRSHEQFF. CDR3 nucleotide sequence: TGTGCCTGGAGTGTCCGCAGTCATGAGCAGTTCTTC. The complete variable domain, with remaining parts taken from reference TRBV30 and TRBJ2-1, reads SQTIHQWPATLVQPVGSPLSLECTVEGTSNPNLYWYRQAAGRGLQLLFYSVGIGQISSEVPQNLSASRPQDRQFILSSKKLLLSDSGFYLCAWSVRSHEQFFGPGTRLTVL.

J is TRBJ2-7 and V is TRBV5-8; a possible D gene is TRBD1 (6 bases). The CDR3 loop spans 11 amino acids. Germline lookup yields CDR1 SGHTS and CDR2 YDEGEE. V lost 4 bases and J lost 11, with 13 bases in between. Here the CDR3 DNA reads TGTGCCAGCAGCAACGACAGGTCGAAGTACTTC. The encoded protein is CASSNDRSKYF.

The chain's CDR3 is CASSLSRGQSPYEQYF. The CDR3 DNA sequence: TGTGCCAGCAGTTTATCCAGGGGACAATCTCCCTACGAGCAGTACTTC. The chain has TRBV28 and TRBJ2-7; a weak D match, TRBD1 (6 bases). V lost 1 base and J lost 2, with 15 bases in between. The CDR3 totals 16 residues. Per the germline V gene, CDR1 is MDHEN and CDR2 is SYDVKM.

The rearrangement uses TRBV6-5 and TRBJ2-7; the D gene is possibly TRBD2 (6 bases). The V gene lost 6 bases and the J gene lost 3 bases, with 12 bases spanning the gap. This CDR3 is 13 amino acids long. The germline gives CDR1 MNHEY, CDR2 SVGAGI. CDR3 amino acids: CASRVSSDYEQYF. CDR3 in DNA: TGTGCCAGCAGGGTATCTAGCGACTACGAGCAGTACTTC.

The gene calls are TRBV5-6 and TRBJ1-1; perhaps TRBD1 as D (5 bases). Germline values: CDR1 SGHDT, CDR2 YYEEEE. The CDR3 runs to 15 residues. Trimming removed 1 base at V and 1 base at J, with 11 bases between. In DNA, the CDR3 is TGTGCCAGCAGCTTGTACGGGGGGGGGAACACTGAAGCTTTCTTT. It yields the protein CASSLYGGGNTEAFF.

This clone was seen only once. The rearrangement links TRBV7-3 to TRBJ2-2; D is uncertain. The CDR3 extends over 15 amino acids. The V end lost 1 base, the J end lost 1 base, and 7 bases lay between the germline ends. In germline, CDR1 is SGHTA, CDR2 FQGTGA. The CDR3 coding sequence is TGTGCCAGCAGCTTAAGTCGACTGAACACCGGGGAGCTGTTTTTT. Protein sequence: CASSLSRLNTGELFF.

This clone was seen a handful of times. The gene calls are TRBV2 and TRBJ2-7; 8 bases are shared with TRBD2. The CDR3 is 14 amino acids. Germline V CDR1 and CDR2: SNHLY, FYNNEI. V shed 10 bases and J 4 bases; nucleotides not matched to a gene: 12. As DNA, the CDR3 is TGTGCCACCGAGCCCCTAAGCGGGAGTTACGAGCAGTACTTC. As protein: CATEPLSGSYEQYF. The full variable domain, its missing parts supplied by reference TRBV2 and TRBJ2-7, is EPEVTQTPSHQVTQMGQEVILRCVPISNHLYFYWYRQILGQKVEFLVSFYNNEISEKSEIFDDQFSVERPDGSNFTLKIRSTKLEDSAMYFCATEPLSGSYEQYFGPGTRLTVT.

The chain links TRBV2 to TRBJ1-1; D is perhaps TRBD1 (6 bases). Trimming took off 9 bases at V and 1 base at J, with 9 bases between the two ends. From germline, CDR1 is SNHLY and CDR2 FYNNEI. The CDR3 is 12 residues long. CDR3 DNA: TGTGCCAGTCGGACAGCGAACACTGAAGCTTTCTTT. This translates into CASRTANTEAFF.